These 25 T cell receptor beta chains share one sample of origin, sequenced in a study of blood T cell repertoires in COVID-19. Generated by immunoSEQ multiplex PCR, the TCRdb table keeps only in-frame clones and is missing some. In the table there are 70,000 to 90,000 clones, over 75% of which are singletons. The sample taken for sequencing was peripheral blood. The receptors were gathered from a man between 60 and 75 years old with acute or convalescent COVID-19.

The CDR3 region is CASSPGQGKANEKLFF. The CDR3 nucleotides read TGTGCCAGCTCACCTGGACAGGGCAAAGCTAATGAAAAACTGTTTTTT. This chain links TRBV18 with TRBJ1-4; TRBD1 aligns across 8 bases. There are 16 residues in the CDR3. With V trimmed by 3 bases and J by 3 bases, 6 bases remained unmatched. Germline CDR1 and CDR2: KGHSH and LQKENI.

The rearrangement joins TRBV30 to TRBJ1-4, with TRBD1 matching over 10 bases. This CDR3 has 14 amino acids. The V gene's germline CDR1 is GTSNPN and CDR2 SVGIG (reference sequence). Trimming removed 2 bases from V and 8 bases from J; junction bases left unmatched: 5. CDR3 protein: CAWSRTGGREKLFF. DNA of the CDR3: TGTGCCTGGAGTAGGACAGGGGGTCGAGAAAAACTGTTTTTT.

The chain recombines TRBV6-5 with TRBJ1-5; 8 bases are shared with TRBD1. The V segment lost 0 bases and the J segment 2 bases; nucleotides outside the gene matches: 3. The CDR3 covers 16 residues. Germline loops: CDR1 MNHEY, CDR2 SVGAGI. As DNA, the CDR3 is TGTGCCAGCAGTTACTCCCCAGGGGGCGGCAATCAGCCCCAGCATTTT. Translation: CASSYSPGGGNQPQHF.

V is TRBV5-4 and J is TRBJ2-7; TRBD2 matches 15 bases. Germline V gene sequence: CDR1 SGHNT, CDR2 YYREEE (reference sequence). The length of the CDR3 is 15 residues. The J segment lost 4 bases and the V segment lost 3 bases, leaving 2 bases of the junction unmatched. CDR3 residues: CASSSGLAGGYEQYF. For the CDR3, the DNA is TGTGCCAGCAGCTCCGGACTAGCGGGGGGGTACGAGCAGTACTTC. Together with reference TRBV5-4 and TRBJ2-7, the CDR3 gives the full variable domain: ETGVTQSPTHLIKTRGQQVTLRCSSQSGHNTVSWYQQALGQGPQFIFQYYREEENGRGNFPPRFSGLQFPNYSSELNVNALELDDSALYLCASSSGLAGGYEQYFGPGTRLTVT.

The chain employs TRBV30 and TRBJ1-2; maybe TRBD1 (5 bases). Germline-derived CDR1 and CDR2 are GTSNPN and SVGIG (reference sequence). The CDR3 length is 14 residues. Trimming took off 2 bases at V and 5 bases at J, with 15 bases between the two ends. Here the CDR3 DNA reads TGTGCCTGGAGTCCGACAGCCTCACTATATGGCTACACCTTC. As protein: CAWSPTASLYGYTF.

The CDR3 DNA is TGTGCCAGCAGCTTCCCCCGGGACAGGGTCGCGGAAAACATTCAGTACTTC. Translation: CASSFPRDRVAENIQYF. This chain uses TRBV7-8 with TRBJ2-4; TRBD1 aligns across 9 bases. V trimming: 3 bases; J trimming: 5 bases; junction bases outside the gene matches: 11. Germline CDR1 is SGHVS and CDR2 is FQNEAQ. The CDR3 has 17 residues.

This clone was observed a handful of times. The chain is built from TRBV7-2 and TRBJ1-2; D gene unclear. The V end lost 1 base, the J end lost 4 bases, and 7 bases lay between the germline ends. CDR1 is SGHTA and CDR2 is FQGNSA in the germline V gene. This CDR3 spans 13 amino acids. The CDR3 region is CASSLEALYGYTF. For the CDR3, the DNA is TGTGCCAGCAGCTTAGAAGCCCTCTATGGCTACACCTTC.

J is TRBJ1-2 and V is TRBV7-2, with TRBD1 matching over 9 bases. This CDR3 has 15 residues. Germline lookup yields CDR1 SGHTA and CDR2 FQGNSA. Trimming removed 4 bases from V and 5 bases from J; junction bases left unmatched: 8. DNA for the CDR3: TGTGCCAGCAGCTCTCCGGGACAGGGTTGGTATGGCTACACCTTC. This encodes CASSSPGQGWYGYTF.

This CDR3 is CASSGETGAGELFF. Here the CDR3 DNA reads TGTGCCAGCAGTGGAGAGACAGGGGCCGGGGAGCTGTTTTTT. The chain is built from TRBV25-1 and TRBJ2-2; 8 nucleotides match TRBD1. Germline CDR1 and CDR2: MGHDK and SYGVNS. This CDR3 has 14 amino acids. The junction had 4 bases not matched to a gene; V was cut back by 4 bases and J by 6 bases.

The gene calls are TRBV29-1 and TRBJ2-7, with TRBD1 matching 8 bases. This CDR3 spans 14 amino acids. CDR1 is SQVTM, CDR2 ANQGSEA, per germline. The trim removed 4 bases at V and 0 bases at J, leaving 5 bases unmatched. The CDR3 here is CSVVRTGSSYEQYF. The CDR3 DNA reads TGCAGCGTTGTTAGGACAGGGAGCTCCTACGAGCAGTACTTC.

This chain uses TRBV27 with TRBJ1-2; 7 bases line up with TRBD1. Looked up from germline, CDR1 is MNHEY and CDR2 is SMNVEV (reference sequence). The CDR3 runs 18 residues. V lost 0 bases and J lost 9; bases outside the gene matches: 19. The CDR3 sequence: CASSLSAGTARGLYSYTF. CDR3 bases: TGTGCCAGCAGTTTATCGGCCGGGACAGCCCGGGGACTTTATAGCTACACCTTC.

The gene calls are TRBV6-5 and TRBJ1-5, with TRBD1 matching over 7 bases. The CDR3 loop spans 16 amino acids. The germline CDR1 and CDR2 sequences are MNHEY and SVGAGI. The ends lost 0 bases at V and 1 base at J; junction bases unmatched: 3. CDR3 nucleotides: TGTGCCAGCAGTTACTCCAGGGACAGCAGCAATCAGCCCCAGCATTTT. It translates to CASSYSRDSSNQPQHF.

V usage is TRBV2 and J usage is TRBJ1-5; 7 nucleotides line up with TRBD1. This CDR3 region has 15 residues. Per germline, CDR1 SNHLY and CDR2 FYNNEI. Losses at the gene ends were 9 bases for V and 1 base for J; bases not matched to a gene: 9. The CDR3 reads CASQWTGQSNQPQHF. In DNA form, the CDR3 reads TGTGCCAGTCAGTGGACGGGACAGAGCAATCAGCCCCAGCATTTT.

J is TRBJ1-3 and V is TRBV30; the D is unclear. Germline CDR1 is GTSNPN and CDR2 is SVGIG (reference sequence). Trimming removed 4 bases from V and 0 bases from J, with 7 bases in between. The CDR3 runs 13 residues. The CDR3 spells CAWMRYSGNTIYF. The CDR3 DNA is TGTGCCTGGATGCGGTACTCTGGAAACACCATATATTTT.

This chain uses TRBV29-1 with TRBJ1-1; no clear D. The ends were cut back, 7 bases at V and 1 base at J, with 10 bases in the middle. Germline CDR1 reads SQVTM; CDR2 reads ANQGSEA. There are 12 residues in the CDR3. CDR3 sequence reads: CSGQPGNTEAFF. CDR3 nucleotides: TGCAGCGGTCAACCGGGGAACACTGAAGCTTTCTTT.

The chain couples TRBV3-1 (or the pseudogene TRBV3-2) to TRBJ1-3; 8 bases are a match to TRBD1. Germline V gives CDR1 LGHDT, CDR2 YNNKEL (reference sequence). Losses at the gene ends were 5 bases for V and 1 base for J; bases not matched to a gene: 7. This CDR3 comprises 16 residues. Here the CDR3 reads CASSYGQGGSGNTIYF. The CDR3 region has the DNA TGTGCCAGCAGCTACGGACAGGGAGGATCTGGAAACACCATATATTTT.

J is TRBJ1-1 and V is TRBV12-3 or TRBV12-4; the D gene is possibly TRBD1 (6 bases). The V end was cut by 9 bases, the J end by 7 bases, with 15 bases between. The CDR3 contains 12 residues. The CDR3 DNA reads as TGTGCCAGTGTATTAGGGGGGGGTGAAGCTTTCTTT. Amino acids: CASVLGGGEAFF.

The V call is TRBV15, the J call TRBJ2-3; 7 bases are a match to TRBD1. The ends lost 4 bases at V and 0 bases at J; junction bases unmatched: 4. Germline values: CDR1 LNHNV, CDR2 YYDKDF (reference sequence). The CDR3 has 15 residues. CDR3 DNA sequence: TGTGCCACCAGCATCGACAGGGTCAGCACAGATACGCAGTATTTT. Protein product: CATSIDRVSTDTQYF. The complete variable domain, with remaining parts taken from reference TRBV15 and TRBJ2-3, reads DAMVIQNPRYQVTQFGKPVTLSCSQTLNHNVMYWYQQKSSQAPKLLFHYYDKDFNNEADTPDNFQSRRPNTSFCFLDIRSPGLGDTAMYLCATSIDRVSTDTQYFGPGTRLTVL.

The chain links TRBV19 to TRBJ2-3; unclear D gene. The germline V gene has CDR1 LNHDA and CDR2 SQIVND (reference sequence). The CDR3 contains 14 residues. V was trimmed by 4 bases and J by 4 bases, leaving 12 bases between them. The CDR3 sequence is CASSKVRGADTQYF. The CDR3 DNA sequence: TGTGCCAGTAGTAAGGTTCGAGGTGCAGATACGCAGTATTTT.

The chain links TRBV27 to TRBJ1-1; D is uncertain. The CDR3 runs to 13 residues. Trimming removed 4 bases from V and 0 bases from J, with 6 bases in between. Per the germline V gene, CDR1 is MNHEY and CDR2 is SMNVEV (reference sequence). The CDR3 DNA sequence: TGTGCCAGCAGTTCTCAGATGAACACTGAAGCTTTCTTT. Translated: CASSSQMNTEAFF.

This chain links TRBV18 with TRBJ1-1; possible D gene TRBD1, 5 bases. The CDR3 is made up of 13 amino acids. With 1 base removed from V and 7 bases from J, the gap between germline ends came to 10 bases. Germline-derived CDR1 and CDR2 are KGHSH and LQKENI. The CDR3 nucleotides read TGTGCCAGCTCACCACAAGGGGCGAGTGAAGCTTTCTTT. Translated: CASSPQGASEAFF.

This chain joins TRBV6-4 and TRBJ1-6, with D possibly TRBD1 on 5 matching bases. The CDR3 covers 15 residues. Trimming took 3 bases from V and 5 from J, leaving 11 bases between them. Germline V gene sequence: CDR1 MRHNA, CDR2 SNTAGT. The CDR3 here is CASSEIGGDNSPLHF. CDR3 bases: TGTGCCAGCAGTGAAATCGGGGGGGATAATTCACCCCTCCACTTT.

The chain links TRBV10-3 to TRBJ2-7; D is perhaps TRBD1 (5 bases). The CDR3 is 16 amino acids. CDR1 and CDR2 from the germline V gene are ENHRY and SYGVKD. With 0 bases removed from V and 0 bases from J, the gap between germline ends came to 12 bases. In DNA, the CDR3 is TGTGCCATCAGTGAGTCCGTGACACAGGCCTCCTACGAGCAGTACTTC. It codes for CAISESVTQASYEQYF.

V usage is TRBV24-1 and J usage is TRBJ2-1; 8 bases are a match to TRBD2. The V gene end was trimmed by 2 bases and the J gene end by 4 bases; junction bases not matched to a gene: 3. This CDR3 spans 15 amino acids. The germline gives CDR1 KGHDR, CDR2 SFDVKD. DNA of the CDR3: TGTGCCACCAGTGATTCCGGGACTAGATACAATGAGCAGTTCTTC. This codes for CATSDSGTRYNEQFF.

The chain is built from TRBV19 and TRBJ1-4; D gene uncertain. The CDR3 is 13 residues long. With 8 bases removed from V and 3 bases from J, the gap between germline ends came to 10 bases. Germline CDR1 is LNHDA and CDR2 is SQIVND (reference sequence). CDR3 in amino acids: CASSGLANEKLFF. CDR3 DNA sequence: TGTGCCAGTTCGGGTTTAGCTAATGAAAAACTGTTTTTT. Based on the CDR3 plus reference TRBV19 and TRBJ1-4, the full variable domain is DGGITQSPKYLFRKEGQNVTLSCEQNLNHDAMYWYRQDPGQGLRLIYYSQIVNDFQKGDIAEGYSVSREKKESFPLTVTSAQKNPTAFYLCASSGLANEKLFFGSGTQLSVL.